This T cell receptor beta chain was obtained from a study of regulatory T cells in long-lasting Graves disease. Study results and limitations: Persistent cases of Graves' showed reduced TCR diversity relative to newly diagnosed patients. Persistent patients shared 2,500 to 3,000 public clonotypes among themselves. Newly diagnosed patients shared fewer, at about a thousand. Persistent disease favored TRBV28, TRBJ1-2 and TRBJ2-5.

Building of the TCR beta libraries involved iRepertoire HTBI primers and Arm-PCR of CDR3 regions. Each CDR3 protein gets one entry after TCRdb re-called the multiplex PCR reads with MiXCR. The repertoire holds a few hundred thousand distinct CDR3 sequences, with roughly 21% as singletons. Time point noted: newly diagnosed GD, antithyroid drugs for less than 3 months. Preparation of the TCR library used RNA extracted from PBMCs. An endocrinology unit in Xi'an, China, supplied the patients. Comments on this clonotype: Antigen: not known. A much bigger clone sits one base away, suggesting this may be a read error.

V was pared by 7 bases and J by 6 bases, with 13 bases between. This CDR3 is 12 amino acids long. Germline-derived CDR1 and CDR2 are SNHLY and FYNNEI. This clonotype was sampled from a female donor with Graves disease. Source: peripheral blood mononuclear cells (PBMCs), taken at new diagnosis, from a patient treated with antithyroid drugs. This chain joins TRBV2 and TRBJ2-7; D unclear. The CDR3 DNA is TGTGCCAGCAAAAACCGGTACTGCGAGCAGTACTTC. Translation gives CASKNRYCEQYF.